The entry that follows covers one TCR beta chain sequence. This CDR3 is 15 amino acids long. Looked up from germline, CDR1 is KGHDR and CDR2 is SFDVKD. Trimming shortened V by 1 base and J by 4 bases, and 12 bases separated the two germline ends. The record originates from a study of Ad26.COV2.S vaccination and SARS-CoV-2 variants. Study background: Participant was drawn from the COV1001 Ad26.COV2.S trial arm. The vaccine Ad26.COV2.S was put into the muscle once, or twice with 56 days between.

Profiling relied on immunoSEQ multiplex PCR, and the TCRdb table lists in-frame clones only, not all of them. This table holds roughly 380,000 clones, approximately 88% found once. This sample's treatment: approximately 18 received Ad26.COV2.S at low or high dose, single or two shots; five or six received placebo; per-sample allocation not given. Sampling happened 63 days after the first vaccine or placebo injection. Within Boston, the person who donated was an adult of 18-55 years. Vaccine was an Ad26 vector expressing Wuhan-strain SARS-CoV-2 spike. The J gene is TRBJ1-2, the V gene TRBV24-1, with D hard to call. This clonotype was sampled from a person aged 18 to 65 who received the Ad26.COV2.S COVID-19 vaccine or a placebo. The sequencing here drew on peripheral blood, taken in a trial of Ad26.COV2.S vaccine versus placebo. The CDR3: CATSDLYADIYGYTF. CDR3 coding DNA: TGTGCCACCAGTGATTTATACGCAGATATCTATGGCTACACCTTC.